Sequencing of this TCR beta chain was carried out in a study of shared clonotypes between healthy human individuals. CDR3 size: 13 residues. Germline lookup yields CDR1 LNHDA and CDR2 SQIVND (reference sequence). V lost 7 bases, J lost 10 bases, and 9 bases stayed unmatched. Profiling relied on immunoSEQ multiplex PCR, and the TCRdb table lists in-frame clones only, not all of them. Of roughly 1,000,000 clones in the sample, more than 75% were seen once. Sequencing was done on a sample of memory CD4+ T cells from PBMCs. This sample's subset: CD45RA-negative fraction. The rearrangement uses TRBV19 and TRBJ2-4, with TRBD1 matching over 8 bases. This clonotype originated in a young man in good health. Some clones in this sample may be carry-over from other donors' samples. The CDR3 DNA reads as TGTGCCAGTAATCGGGACAGGACCGGAATTCAGTACTTC. Translation gives CASNRDRTGIQYF.